The rows below give T cell receptor beta chains drawn from one sample of a study of cytomegalovirus exposure and HLA in healthy donors. Assay used: immunoSEQ multiplex PCR; TCRdb lists only in-frame clones, some missing. The sample includes 150,000 or so clones, around three quarters of them seen just once. Material for sequencing was PBMCs. The origin of the receptors is a middle-aged man in good health and CMV-seropositive. The CDR3 runs from the conserved cysteine through the conserved F or W. A D gene is named only where the DNA matches it firmly. Some rows mark clone size as missing; the rest say once, few, many or name a class of expanded clone.

D gene,CDR3 length,J gene,clone size,V gene,CDR3 protein,CDR3 DNA
.,15,TRBJ1-1,.,TRBV9,CASSSRGGWGTEAFF,TGTGCCAGCAGCTCCCGTGGGGGCTGGGGCACTGAAGCTTTCTTT
TRBD1,14,TRBJ1-1,.,TRBV19,CASRGGDRATEAFF,TGCGCCAGTAGGGGGGGGGACAGGGCCACTGAAGCTTTCTTT
.,17,TRBJ1-1,once,TRBV25-1,CASSEALGGDLNTEAFF,TGTGCCAGCAGTGAAGCCCTCGGTGGTGATTTGAACACTGAAGCTTTCTTT
TRBD1,16,TRBJ2-3,.,TRBV4-1,CASSQLGDRGRYTQYF,TGCGCCAGTAGCCAGCTTGGGGACAGGGGGCGATATACGCAGTATTTT
.,14,TRBJ2-3,once,TRBV29-1,CSVGLSRSTDTQYF,TGCAGCGTAGGACTATCTCGAAGCACAGATACGCAGTATTTT
.,13,TRBJ2-2,.,TRBV30,CAWTSRSTGELFF,TGTGCCTGGACCTCTCGGAGCACCGGGGAGCTGTTTTTT
.,14,TRBJ2-6,.,TRBV5-1,CASSPSSGANVLTF,TGCGCCAGCAGTCCCAGCTCTGGGGCCAACGTCCTGACTTTC
.,14,TRBJ2-7,.,TRBV28,CASSNAGGNYEQYF,TGTGCCAGCAGTAATGCAGGGGGGAACTACGAGCAGTACTTC
TRBD1,14,TRBJ2-1,.,TRBV29-1,CSVEAVDREDEQFF,TGCAGCGTTGAAGCTGTGGACAGGGAGGATGAGCAGTTCTTC
TRBD2,14,TRBJ2-5,.,TRBV11-2,CASSFGRGPETQYF,TGTGCCAGCAGCTTTGGGAGGGGCCCAGAGACCCAGTACTTC
.,15,TRBJ1-6,.,TRBV30,CAWSRPRTDGTPLHF,TGTGCCTGGAGTCGACCGAGGACAGATGGGACACCCCTCCACTTT
TRBD2,15,TRBJ2-1,.,TRBV15,CATSRELAGNNEQFF,TGTGCCACCAGCAGAGAACTAGCGGGGAACAATGAGCAGTTCTTC
.,14,TRBJ1-2,few,TRBV4-1,CASSQRGGTYGYTF,TGCGCCAGCAGCCAACGGGGGGGGACCTATGGCTACACCTTC
.,14,TRBJ1-4,once,TRBV28,CASSKEGNGGKLFF,TGTGCCAGCAGCAAGGAGGGCAATGGTGGAAAACTGTTTTTT
.,12,TRBJ2-7,.,TRBV2,CASRGRSYEQYF,TGTGCCAGCAGGGGGCGTTCCTACGAGCAGTACTTC
.,15,TRBJ1-2,few,TRBV7-9,CASSPRGSPHYGYTF,TGTGCCAGCAGCCCGCGGGGTAGCCCTCACTATGGCTACACCTTC
.,13,TRBJ2-7,.,TRBV5-6,CASSAVSSYEQYF,TGTGCCAGCAGCGCGGTTAGCTCCTACGAGCAGTACTTC
.,15,TRBJ2-1,once,TRBV13,CASSLGQGGYNEQFF,TGTGCCAGCAGCTTAGGCCAGGGGGGTTACAATGAGCAGTTCTTC
.,14,TRBJ2-7,.,TRBV27,CASSFGSEPYEQYF,TGTGCCAGCAGTTTTGGGAGCGAACCCTACGAGCAGTACTTC
TRBD1,14,TRBJ2-1,once,TRBV11-2,CASSPGQPNNEQFF,TGTGCCAGCAGCCCGGGACAGCCTAACAATGAGCAGTTCTTC
TRBD2,15,TRBJ2-1,.,TRBV5-4,CASSLVGGGYNEQFF,TGTGCCAGCAGCTTGGTTGGGGGAGGGTACAATGAGCAGTTCTTC
.,15,TRBJ2-7,.,TRBV27,CASRRSGTGAYEQYF,TGTGCCAGCAGACGATCCGGGACTGGGGCCTACGAGCAGTACTTC
.,14,TRBJ1-2,.,TRBV5-5,CASSLMAQTAGYTF,TGTGCCAGCAGCTTAATGGCCCAGACAGCCGGCTACACCTTC
.,15,TRBJ2-5,.,TRBV9,CASSVKGHLQETQYF,TGTGCCAGCAGCGTAAAAGGACACCTCCAAGAGACCCAGTACTTC
TRBD1,16,TRBJ2-1,.,TRBV6-5,CASSYSLGQGFNEQFF,TGTGCCAGCAGTTACTCGTTGGGACAGGGGTTTAATGAGCAGTTCTTC
TRBD2,16,TRBJ2-1,.,TRBV7-3,CASSRGLAGAYNEQFF,TGTGCCAGCAGCAGAGGACTAGCGGGAGCGTACAATGAGCAGTTCTTC
TRBD1,14,TRBJ2-2,.,TRBV6-1,CASTLTGTDGELFF,TGTGCCAGCACTCTTACCGGGACAGACGGGGAGCTGTTTTTT
TRBD2,16,TRBJ2-2,.,TRBV12-5,CASGLVKAGAAGELFF,TGTGCTAGTGGTTTGGTAAAGGCGGGAGCTGCCGGGGAGCTGTTTTTT
.,16,TRBJ2-1,once,TRBV11-2,CASSLGRAVLGDEQFF,TGTGCCAGCAGCTTAGGTAGGGCTGTTCTGGGAGATGAGCAGTTCTTC
.,13,TRBJ2-7,.,TRBV29-1,CSVGGGASYEQYF,TGCAGCGTTGGGGGGGGCGCCAGCTACGAGCAGTACTTC
TRBD1,14,TRBJ2-5,.,TRBV6-1,CASIPTGWEETQYF,TGTGCCAGCATCCCGACAGGGTGGGAAGAGACCCAGTACTTC
.,16,TRBJ2-6,.,TRBV5-1,CASSLSPSSGANVLTF,TGCGCCAGCAGCTTGTCCCCTAGCTCTGGGGCCAACGTCCTGACTTTC
TRBD1,14,TRBJ2-7,.,TRBV19,CASSTGGLSYEQYF,TGTGCCAGTAGTACAGGGGGCTTATCATACGAGCAGTACTTC
TRBD1,15,TRBJ1-2,few,TRBV5-1,CASSAGQPTNYGYTF,TGCGCCAGCAGCGCGGGACAGCCAACTAACTATGGCTACACCTTC
TRBD1,15,TRBJ2-1,.,TRBV5-4,CASSPPGQGAYEQFF,TGTGCCAGCAGCCCCCCGGGACAGGGGGCCTATGAGCAGTTCTTC
TRBD1,14,TRBJ2-7,.,TRBV5-1,CASSLGQGAYEQYF,TGCGCCAGCAGCTTGGGACAGGGGGCATATGAGCAGTACTTC
TRBD1,11,TRBJ2-7,.,TRBV12-5,CASARQGEQYF,TGTGCTAGTGCCCGACAGGGCGAGCAGTACTTC
TRBD1,15,TRBJ1-5,.,TRBV13,CASSLGGQGDQPQHF,TGTGCCAGCAGCTTAGGGGGACAGGGTGATCAGCCCCAGCATTTT
.,12,TRBJ1-5,.,TRBV6-1,CASSDQSGPQHF,TGTGCCAGCAGTGATCAATCGGGGCCCCAGCATTTT
.,14,TRBJ2-3,once,TRBV5-1,CASSLALYKDTQYF,TGCGCCAGCAGCCTAGCCCTATACAAGGATACGCAGTATTTT
TRBD1,15,TRBJ1-4,.,TRBV7-9,CSSSLGQGANEKLFF,TGTTCCAGCAGCTTGGGACAGGGGGCGAATGAAAAACTGTTTTTT
TRBD2,15,TRBJ2-3,once,TRBV4-2,CASSQGPGGPDTQYF,TGTGCCAGCAGCCAAGGTCCGGGAGGGCCAGATACGCAGTATTTT
TRBD1,15,TRBJ1-2,.,TRBV9,CASSAGQGEAYGYTF,TGTGCCAGCAGCGCCGGACAGGGGGAAGCTTATGGCTACACCTTC
.,11,TRBJ2-1,.,TRBV6-1,CASGSLADTFF,TGTGCCAGCGGCAGTCTGGCAGACACCTTCTTC
.,11,TRBJ2-2,.,TRBV4-3,CASSYSGELFF,TGCGCCAGCAGTTACTCCGGGGAGCTGTTTTTT
.,13,TRBJ1-5,.,TRBV4-3,CASSQDRSRPQHF,TGCGCCAGCAGCCAAGACAGGTCTCGGCCCCAGCATTTT
.,15,TRBJ1-1,few,TRBV5-4,CASSGAGAGATEAFF,TGTGCCAGCAGCGGGGCAGGTGCTGGGGCCACTGAAGCTTTCTTT
.,15,TRBJ2-7,.,TRBV18,CASSPGRVGAWEQYF,TGTGCCAGCTCACCCGGCAGGGTCGGTGCGTGGGAGCAGTACTTC
TRBD1,16,TRBJ2-2,.,TRBV2,CASSVTGQGKTGELFF,TGTGCCAGCAGTGTCACCGGACAGGGGAAGACCGGGGAGCTGTTTTTT
.,14,TRBJ2-7,.,TRBV18,CASSPPGNPYEQYF,TGTGCCAGCTCACCTCCGGGTAATCCCTACGAGCAGTACTTC
TRBD1,17,TRBJ2-6,.,TRBV2,CASSEFGQGSGANVLTF,TGTGCCAGCAGTGAATTTGGACAGGGCTCTGGGGCCAACGTCCTGACTTTC
.,14,TRBJ1-2,.,TRBV19,CASSFQGSFYGYTF,TGTGCCAGTAGTTTTCAGGGATCCTTCTATGGCTACACCTTC
TRBD2,14,TRBJ2-1,once,TRBV5-1,CASSRTSGSYEQFF,TGCGCCAGCAGTAGGACTAGCGGGAGCTATGAGCAGTTCTTC
TRBD2,15,TRBJ2-1,.,TRBV4-1,CASSLSGISYNEQFF,TGCGCCAGCAGCCTTAGCGGGATCTCCTACAATGAGCAGTTCTTC